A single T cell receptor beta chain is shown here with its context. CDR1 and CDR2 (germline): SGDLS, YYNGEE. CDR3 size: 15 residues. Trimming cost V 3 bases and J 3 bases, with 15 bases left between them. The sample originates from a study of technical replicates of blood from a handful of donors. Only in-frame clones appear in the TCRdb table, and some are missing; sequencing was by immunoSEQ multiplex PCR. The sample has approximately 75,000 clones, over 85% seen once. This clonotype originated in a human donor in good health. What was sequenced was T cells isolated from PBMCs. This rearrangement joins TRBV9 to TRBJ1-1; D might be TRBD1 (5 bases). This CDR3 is CASSATGTIDTEAFF. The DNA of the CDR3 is TGTGCCAGCAGCGCAACCGGGACTATAGACACTGAAGCTTTCTTT. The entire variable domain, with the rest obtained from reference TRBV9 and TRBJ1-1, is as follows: DSGVTQTPKHLITATGQRVTLRCSPRSGDLSVYWYQQSLDQGLQFLIQYYNGEERAKGNILERFSAQQFPDLHSELNLSSLELGDSALYFCASSATGTIDTEAFFGQGTRLTVV.